Below, 32 T cell receptor beta chains from the same sample are listed, as sequenced in a study of blood T cell repertoires in COVID-19. Some clones are missing from TCRdb's copy, which holds only in-frame ones; the method was immunoSEQ multiplex PCR. The sample contains about 170,000 clones, about 80% of which appear only once. Sequenced: peripheral blood. The receptors originated from a human donor with acute or convalescent COVID-19. The donor label of this sample is uncertain.

V usage is TRBV19 and J usage is TRBJ2-3, with 10 bases identical to TRBD2. The CDR3 runs to 15 residues. V lost 3 bases to trimming and J lost 6 bases; unmatched junction nucleotides: 6. The germline V gene has CDR1 LNHDA and CDR2 SQIVND (reference sequence). The CDR3 is CASSITSGKVDTQYF. The CDR3 DNA follows: TGTGCCAGTAGTATCACTAGCGGGAAGGTCGATACGCAGTATTTT.

V and J are TRBV5-1 and TRBJ2-1; D is possibly TRBD2 (6 bases). Germline loops: CDR1 SGHRS, CDR2 YFSETQ. The ends were cut back, 0 bases at V and 7 bases at J, with 26 bases in the middle. The CDR3 runs 19 residues. The CDR3 DNA follows: TGCGCCAGCAGCTTGGCCGCGTTTTTAGCGGAGAGGGCTTCGAATGAGCAGTTCTTC. Its translation is CASSLAAFLAERASNEQFF.

V and J are TRBV19 and TRBJ2-1; TRBD2 matches at 10 bases. CDR1 and CDR2 from the germline V gene are LNHDA and SQIVND (reference sequence). Unmatched junction bases numbered 5, after V lost 7 bases and J lost 5 bases. This CDR3 region has 14 residues. The CDR3 region is CASNPGTSDNEQFF. Here the CDR3 DNA reads TGTGCCAGTAACCCTGGGACTAGCGACAATGAGCAGTTCTTC.

The chain carries TRBV9 and TRBJ2-1; 9 positions match TRBD1. The J segment lost 14 bases and the V segment lost 4 bases, leaving 7 bases of the junction unmatched. Germline V gene sequence: CDR1 SGDLS, CDR2 YYNGEE. This CDR3 is 12 amino acids long. The CDR3 loop is CASSTGTGREFF. The CDR3 nucleotides read TGTGCCAGCAGCACTGGGACAGGGAGGGAGTTCTTC.

This chain connects TRBV7-8 to TRBJ2-5, with D possibly TRBD2 on 5 matching bases. The CDR3 covers 11 residues. CDR1 and CDR2 from the germline V gene are SGHVS and FQNEAQ. Trimming took off 8 bases at V and 8 bases at J, with 12 bases between the two ends. CDR3 bases: TGTGCCAGCCCGTTCGAGGGAACCCAGTACTTC. As protein: CASPFEGTQYF.

The chain uses TRBV28 and TRBJ2-7, with D hard to call. This CDR3 is 15 amino acids long. V was pared by 3 bases and J by 0 bases, with 12 bases between. CDR1 and CDR2 from the germline V gene are MDHEN and SYDVKM. CDR3 protein: CASSFSKESSYEQYF. The CDR3 nucleotides read TGTGCCAGCAGTTTTAGTAAGGAGAGCTCCTACGAGCAGTACTTC. Filled out from reference TRBV28 and TRBJ2-7, the complete variable domain reads DVKVTQSSRYLVKRTGEKVFLECVQDMDHENMFWYRQDPGLGLRLIYFSYDVKMKEKGDIPEGYSVSREKKERFSLILESASTNQTSMYLCASSFSKESSYEQYFGPGTRLTVT.

The chain carries TRBV5-4 and TRBJ1-5, with D unresolved. V lost 4 bases and J lost 3, with 8 bases in between. The germline V gene has CDR1 SGHNT and CDR2 YYREEE (reference sequence). The CDR3 contains 13 residues. This chain's CDR3 is CASSRGPNQPQHF. The CDR3 nucleotides are TGTGCCAGCAGCCGGGGTCCCAATCAGCCCCAGCATTTT.

The rearrangement links TRBV5-1 to TRBJ2-7; 15 nucleotides align to TRBD2. Germline values: CDR1 SGHRS, CDR2 YFSETQ. The CDR3 length is 15 residues. V dropped 4 bases and J dropped 6; count of bases not matched to a gene: 5. CDR3 loop: CASSKGLAGGTEQYF. The CDR3 DNA follows: TGCGCCAGCAGCAAAGGACTAGCGGGGGGGACCGAGCAGTACTTC.

This clone was detected once. The rearrangement links TRBV5-1 to TRBJ1-2; a possible D gene is TRBD1 (6 bases). This CDR3 spans 14 amino acids. V was clipped by 2 bases and J by 1 base, with 9 bases between them. Per the germline V gene, CDR1 is SGHRS and CDR2 is YFSETQ. CDR3 in DNA: TGCGCCAGCAGCTTACGGACAGATAACTATGGCTACACCTTC. This sequence encodes CASSLRTDNYGYTF.

This rearrangement joins TRBV3-1 (or the pseudogene TRBV3-2) to TRBJ2-2; 9 bases fit TRBD1. This CDR3 region has 14 residues. J lost 4 bases, V lost 8 bases, and 5 bases had no gene match. Germline CDR1 is LGHDT and CDR2 is YNNKEL (reference sequence). The CDR3 DNA follows: TGTGCCAGCCGAGACAGGGGGAGCACCGGGGAGCTGTTTTTT. Translating gives CASRDRGSTGELFF.

This clone was found a few times. This chain joins TRBV7-8 and TRBJ2-2, with 8 bases matching TRBD1. The CDR3 runs to 15 residues. Per the germline V gene, CDR1 is SGHVS and CDR2 is FQNEAQ. J gave up 2 bases and V 6 bases, and 5 bases lay outside the gene matches. The DNA for the CDR3 is TGTGCCAGCAGTCCCACAGGGGGAAACACCGGGGAGCTGTTTTTT. This encodes CASSPTGGNTGELFF.

This sequence joins TRBV28 and TRBJ1-1; 8 positions agree with TRBD1. V shed 4 bases and J 2 bases; nucleotides not matched to a gene: 6. The germline V gene has CDR1 MDHEN and CDR2 SYDVKM. The CDR3 covers 15 residues. The CDR3 loop reads CASSSRQGINTEAFF. In DNA form, the CDR3 reads TGTGCCAGCAGTTCCCGACAGGGGATCAACACTGAAGCTTTCTTT.

This clone was counted between two and nine times. V usage is TRBV21-1 and J usage is TRBJ2-1; the table's D call, TRBD2, has no DNA check behind it. TRBV21-1 is a recognized pseudogene. CDR3 length: 19 amino acids. CDR3 region: CASSKGDSGPFDSYNEQFF. The CDR3 bases are TGTGCCAGCAGCAAAGGGGATAGCGGGCCTTTCGACTCCTACAATGAGCAGTTCTTC.

This rearrangement joins TRBV10-2 to TRBJ1-1; a possible D gene is TRBD1 (5 bases). Trimming removed 3 bases from V and 0 bases from J, with 14 bases in between. The germline V gene has CDR1 WSHSY and CDR2 SAAADI. The CDR3 is made up of 16 amino acids. Here the CDR3 reads CASSDLAGRMNTEAFF. The CDR3 DNA follows: TGCGCCAGCAGTGATTTGGCAGGGAGGATGAACACTGAAGCTTTCTTT.

The CDR3 nucleotides read TGTGCCAGCAGTTTATGGAGACAGAGCATCACCGGGGAGCTGTTTTTT. The encoded protein is CASSLWRQSITGELFF. This chain links TRBV28 with TRBJ2-2; D is possibly TRBD1 (5 bases). The V end was cut by 0 bases, the J end by 4 bases, with 12 bases between. The CDR3 extends over 16 amino acids. Germline CDR1 MDHEN, CDR2 SYDVKM. Drawing the rest from reference TRBV28 and TRBJ2-2, the complete variable domain is DVKVTQSSRYLVKRTGEKVFLECVQDMDHENMFWYRQDPGLGLRLIYFSYDVKMKEKGDIPEGYSVSREKKERFSLILESASTNQTSMYLCASSLWRQSITGELFFGEGSRLTVL.

The chain recombines TRBV6-5 with TRBJ1-5; D is perhaps TRBD1 (5 bases). The V end was cut by 0 bases, the J end by 7 bases, with 7 bases between. Germline loops: CDR1 MNHEY, CDR2 SVGAGI. The CDR3 loop spans 13 amino acids. The CDR3 sequence: CASSYSWGQPQHF. The DNA of the CDR3 is TGTGCCAGCAGTTACTCATGGGGCCAGCCCCAGCATTTT.

The rearrangement uses TRBV10-2 and TRBJ1-2; D remains ambiguous. V gave up 7 bases and J gave up 4 bases, with 13 bases separating them. This CDR3 region has 13 residues. Looked up from germline, CDR1 is WSHSY and CDR2 is SAAADI. For the CDR3, the DNA is TGCGCCAGCATGATGGACGGGAGCTATGGCTACACCTTC. Translated, it gives CASMMDGSYGYTF.

The chain is built from TRBV7-9 and TRBJ1-2, with D uncertain. V was clipped by 3 bases and J by 4 bases, with 12 bases between them. Germline CDR1 SEHNR, CDR2 FQNEAQ (reference sequence). The CDR3 is 14 amino acids. CDR3 in DNA: TGTGCCAGCAGCTTCGAGGGAATCCGCTATGGCTACACCTTC. Translating gives CASSFEGIRYGYTF.

V usage is TRBV29-1 and J usage is TRBJ2-7, with TRBD2 matching 11 bases. The CDR3 totals 15 residues. In germline, CDR1 is SQVTM, CDR2 ANQGSEA. Unmatched junction bases numbered 9, after V lost 3 bases and J lost 5 bases. The DNA of the CDR3 is TGCAGCGTTGATTCTGGGGCTAGCGGGAGGAACGAGCAGTACTTC. Translated, it gives CSVDSGASGRNEQYF.

The chain carries TRBV6-4 and TRBJ1-2, with unresolved D. V shed 4 bases and J shed 4 bases, with 13 bases lying between them. The CDR3 has 14 residues. CDR1 is MRHNA, CDR2 SNTAGT, per germline. The CDR3 loop is CASSVERGAYGYTF. CDR3 DNA sequence: TGTGCCAGCAGTGTAGAACGGGGTGCCTATGGCTACACCTTC.

The gene calls are TRBV27 and TRBJ2-1, with D perhaps TRBD2 (6 bases). This CDR3 is 16 amino acids long. Per germline, CDR1 MNHEY and CDR2 SMNVEV (reference sequence). V was clipped by 4 bases and J by 2 bases, with 15 bases between them. The CDR3 loop reads CASSWGEAPPYNEQFF. CDR3 nucleotides: TGTGCCAGCAGTTGGGGGGAGGCCCCGCCCTACAATGAGCAGTTCTTC.

This chain links TRBV5-1 with TRBJ2-1; TRBD2 is a possible D gene (5 bases). Per germline, CDR1 SGHRS and CDR2 YFSETQ. V shed 2 bases and J shed 10 bases, with 22 bases lying between them. The CDR3 loop spans 16 amino acids. The DNA of the CDR3 is TGCGCCAGCAGCTTCACGGGGAATGACGGCGGAATGGAGCAGTTCTTC. Its protein is CASSFTGNDGGMEQFF.

The genes are TRBV7-8 and TRBJ2-1, with 10 bases aligning to TRBD2. The J segment lost 6 bases and the V segment lost 5 bases, leaving 7 bases of the junction unmatched. The CDR3 runs 15 residues. Germline assignment: CDR1 SGHVS and CDR2 FQNEAQ. The CDR3 DNA sequence: TGTGCCAGCAGCCGGGGGGGACTAGCGCGCAATGAGCAGTTCTTC. It translates to CASSRGGLARNEQFF.

The rearrangement links TRBV11-3 to TRBJ1-2; TRBD1 aligns across 11 bases. Germline loops: CDR1 SGHNT, CDR2 YENEEA. This CDR3 has 17 amino acids. Trimming cost V 3 bases and J 8 bases; bases outside gene matches: 14. Written as DNA, the CDR3 is TGTGCCAGCAGCTTGGACAGGGGGCCGCCGTCCGCATGGGGCTACACCTTC. Encoded protein: CASSLDRGPPSAWGYTF. Based on the CDR3 plus reference TRBV11-3 and TRBJ1-2, the full variable domain is EAGVVQSPRYKIIEKKQPVAFWCNPISGHNTLYWYLQNLGQGPELLIRYENEEAVDDSQLPKDRFSAERLKGVDSTLKIQPAELGDSAVYLCASSLDRGPPSAWGYTFGSGTRLTVV.

The chain employs TRBV3-1 (or the pseudogene TRBV3-2) and TRBJ1-2; TRBD1 might be the D (6 bases). Trimming left V 3 bases short and J 8 bases short, with 13 bases between. CDR1 LGHDT and CDR2 YNNKEL come from the germline V gene (reference sequence). CDR3 length: 13 residues. The CDR3 spells CASSQGANRGYTF. CDR3 in DNA: TGTGCCAGCAGCCAGGGGGCCAACCGGGGCTACACCTTC.

Here the CDR3 DNA reads TGCGCCAGCAGCTTGCAGGTGGACACTGAAGCTTTCTTT. Its protein product is CASSLQVDTEAFF. V usage is TRBV5-1 and J usage is TRBJ1-1, with D uncertain. CDR1 and CDR2 from the germline V gene are SGHRS and YFSETQ. The V and J ends lost 1 base and 3 bases respectively, with 7 bases between them. The CDR3 extends over 13 amino acids.

This chain connects TRBV6-5 to TRBJ1-3, with a possible D match to TRBD1 (6 bases). The germline gives CDR1 MNHEY, CDR2 SVGAGI. The CDR3 extends over 15 amino acids. The V end was cut by 4 bases, the J end by 0 bases, with 10 bases between. DNA of the CDR3: TGTGCCAGCAGTTCAACAGGGAACTCTGGAAACACCATATATTTT. It yields the protein CASSSTGNSGNTIYF.

The chain uses TRBV30 and TRBJ1-2; the match to TRBD1 covers 7 bases. V was clipped by 4 bases and J by 10 bases; unmatched bases: 9. Germline V gives CDR1 GTSNPN, CDR2 SVGIG (reference sequence). The CDR3 is made up of 12 amino acids. CDR3 nucleotide sequence: TGTGCCTGGACCCTGGGCAGGGGGGACTACACCTTC. Translating gives CAWTLGRGDYTF.

The chain recombines TRBV6-5 with TRBJ1-2; D not certain. CDR3 length equals 14 residues. Trimming removed 6 bases at V and 2 bases at J, with 13 bases between. The germline gives CDR1 MNHEY, CDR2 SVGAGI. In DNA form, the CDR3 reads TGTGCCAGCAGGCGAGACGGGGTCAACTATGGCTACACCTTC. This gives the protein CASRRDGVNYGYTF.

The rearrangement joins TRBV6-6 to TRBJ1-1, with 9 bases lining up with TRBD1. Trimming at V came to 7 bases and at J to 3 bases, leaving 9 bases not matched to a gene. The CDR3 extends over 15 amino acids. Germline CDR1 MNHNY, CDR2 SVGAGI (reference sequence). The CDR3 region has the DNA TGTGCCAGCAACCGGGACAGGGCCTCCGACACTGAAGCTTTCTTT. Its protein is CASNRDRASDTEAFF.

The rearrangement links TRBV3-1 (or the pseudogene TRBV3-2) to TRBJ2-3; D is possibly TRBD2 (6 bases). Germline CDR1 reads LGHDT; CDR2 reads YNNKEL (reference sequence). Deletions cut 4 bases from V and 1 base from J, with 12 bases between. The CDR3 is 15 residues long. The CDR3 loop is CASSPHGGGTDTQYF. CDR3 DNA sequence: TGTGCCAGCAGCCCCCATGGCGGGGGCACAGATACGCAGTATTTT.

This chain connects TRBV2 to TRBJ1-2, with TRBD1 as a possible D gene (5 bases). V was clipped by 5 bases and J by 1 base, with 11 bases between them. CDR1 SNHLY and CDR2 FYNNEI come from the germline V gene. The CDR3 sequence is 14 residues long. In nucleotides, the CDR3 is TGTGCCAGCAGTAGGACATCGGGTAACTATGGCTACACCTTC. The encoded protein is CASSRTSGNYGYTF.